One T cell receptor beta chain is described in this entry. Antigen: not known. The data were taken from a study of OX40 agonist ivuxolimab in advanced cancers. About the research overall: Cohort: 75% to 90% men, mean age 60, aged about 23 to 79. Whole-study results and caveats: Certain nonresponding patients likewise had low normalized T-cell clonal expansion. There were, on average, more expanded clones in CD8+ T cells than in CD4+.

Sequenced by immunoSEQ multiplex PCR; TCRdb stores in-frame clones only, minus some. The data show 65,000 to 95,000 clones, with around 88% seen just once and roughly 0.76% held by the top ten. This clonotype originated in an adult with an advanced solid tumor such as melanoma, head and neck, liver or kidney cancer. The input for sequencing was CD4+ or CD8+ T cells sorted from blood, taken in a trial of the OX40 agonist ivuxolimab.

For the CDR3, the DNA is TGTGCCAGTAGTCCGGACAGGGGAAGAGAGCAGTTCTTC. Amino acid sequence: CASSPDRGREQFF. The chain links TRBV19 to TRBJ2-1, with 9 bases matching TRBD1. V was pared by 5 bases and J by 10 bases, with 6 bases of the junction left unmatched. The germline gives CDR1 LNHDA, CDR2 SQIVND (reference sequence). CDR3 length: 13 amino acids.